This T cell receptor (beta chain) is drawn from a study of graft-versus-host responses after intestinal transplantation (TCRdb year 2021). With respect to the entire study: Recipients received multivisceral, liver-intestinal, or isolated intestinal transplants. Bulk TCR-beta CDR3 sequencing was used to track graft-versus-host and host-versus-graft alloreactive T cell clones in the graft, circulation and bone marrow after intestinal transplantation. All recipients received anti-thymocyte globulin induction followed by maintenance tacrolimus and steroids for approximately 3 years. To identify alloreactive clones, pre-transplant mixed lymphocyte reaction products were sequenced and then compared with unstimulated pre-transplant donor and recipient T cells. A peak of at least 4% donor T cells among recipient peripheral blood mononuclear cells was the definition used for donor T cell macrochimerism. Rather than being sequenced by the commercial service, samples from a few later patients were sequenced in-house on an Illumina MiSeq and processed with MiXCR. The cohort enrolled approximately 24 intestinal transplant recipients including one retransplant, and a few patients lacking pretransplant specimens were excluded.

The V and J ends are trimmed by 6 bases and 1 base, leaving 9 bases between them. The germline V gene supplies CDR1 MNHEY and CDR2 SVGAGI. Measured from the cysteine to the phenylalanine, the CDR3 is 13 residues long. Here the CDR3 DNA is all that survives: 39 bases in frame from base 1. Concerning this clone itself: The antigen it binds to is not known. Per-nucleotide qualities are absent, and no much larger clonotype sits a single base away.

Explained via the paper, the time point label denotes: cells obtained before transplantation from donor or recipient. CD3+CD4+ and CD3+CD8+ populations were FACS-sorted from unstimulated pre-transplant donor and recipient cells taken from spleen or lymph nodes. The paper as a whole reports these results and caveats: Peak levels of circulating GvH clones were associated with declines in HvG clones early after transplant. GvH clones were detected in recipient bone marrow, and some appeared earlier in ileal mucosa or blood, consistent with an intestinal mucosal origin. Conclusions were limited by the relatively low number and heterogeneity of intestinal transplant patients. In the allografts of patients with donor T cell macrochimerism, GvH to HvG T cell clonal ratios were high.

Receptor amplification or capture employed the immunoSEQ multiplex PCR assay. In most patients, genomic DNA was isolated using the Qiagen DNeasy Blood and Tissue Kit and sent frozen to Adaptive Biotechnologies for TCR sequencing. Adaptive Biotechnologies carried out high-throughput TCR-beta CDR3 sequencing of genomic DNA for most patients. As for the original processing: Adaptive's ImmunoSEQ software was the source of the TCR sequencing data for 15 to 20 patients, while three other patients were processed with MiXCR and VDJtools. To correct CD4 versus CD8 sorting errors, sequences present in both subsets at a frequency ratio below 5:1 were removed. CDR3 nucleotide sequences shared between donor and recipient were removed because the origin of such sequences could not be assigned. To be classed as alloreactive, a clone needed at least 2-fold expansion over unstimulated cells and a minimum CFSE-low frequency of 0.002% (template counts) or 0.001% (read counts). A clone was considered mappable if detected in the sequenced pre-transplant spleen, lymph node, or MLR CFSE-low populations of the donor or recipient. The cumulative frequency of alloreactive clones was calculated as a percentage of all sequences, weighted by copy number. This immuneACCESS table, as held by TCRdb, lists in-frame sequences with V and J called but not all clones. Of the missing ones, under half trace to an unresolved V gene in checked studies; the others have no known cause. The D gene and trimming were derived from the DNA, and the V and J assignments and clone size from that table. This sample gives tens of thousands of clones in total; 91% of them show up just once. More than 0.075% of the sample goes to the ten largest clones.

The clonotype originates from a human donor who received an intestinal transplant. The rearranged segments are TRBV6-5 and TRBJ1-2; perhaps TRBD1 is the D gene, with 6 bases matching. The specimen was unstimulated CD4+ T cells sorted from spleen or lymph node cells, collected before intestinal transplant. The base sequence is TGTGCCAGCAGCCGGACAGTTAACTATGGCTACACCTTC. Its translation is CASSRTVNYGYTF.